The 3 T cell receptor beta chains listed next were all sequenced from one sample in a study of T cell responses to AZD1222 COVID-19 vaccine. Sequencing was performed with immunoSEQ multiplex PCR; in TCRdb, only in-frame clones are kept and a portion is missing. The table records 100,000 to 150,000 clones, approximately 90% of them present only once. This specimen consisted of peripheral blood, obtained 28 days after the second AZD1222 dose. These receptors were obtained from an adult who received the AZD1222 COVID-19 vaccine.

V usage is TRBV14 and J usage is TRBJ2-6; D unclear. The V end was cut by 4 bases, the J end by 2 bases, with 3 bases between. CDR3 length equals 13 residues. Germline assignment: CDR1 SGHDN and CDR2 FVKESK. The DNA of the CDR3 is TGTGCCAGCAGCCGCCCTGGGGCCAACGTCCTGACTTTC. Protein product: CASSRPGANVLTF.

The chain carries TRBV6-5 and TRBJ1-6; D remains ambiguous. The length of the CDR3 is 15 residues. Deletions cut 2 bases from V and 9 bases from J, with 14 bases between. Germline V gives CDR1 MNHEY, CDR2 SVGAGI. As DNA, the CDR3 is TGTGCCAGCAGTTACAAGGGAGGGAAGGGTTCACCCCTCCACTTT. This encodes CASSYKGGKGSPLHF.

V usage is TRBV4-3 and J usage is TRBJ2-7; D is possibly TRBD1 or TRBD2 (6 bases each). Germline CDR1 is LGHNA and CDR2 is YSLEER. This CDR3 is 14 amino acids long. The germline V and J ends were trimmed by 1 base and 4 bases, with 11 bases remaining between them. The CDR3 reads CASSQAGALYEQYF. CDR3 sequence (DNA): TGCGCCAGCAGCCAAGCGGGGGCTTTGTACGAGCAGTACTTC.